Below are 29 T cell receptor beta chains sequenced from a single sample in a study of OX40 agonist ivuxolimab in advanced cancers. The protocol was immunoSEQ multiplex PCR, while the TCRdb copy is restricted to in-frame clones and leaves out a portion. The sample includes approximately 70,000 clones, about 82% of them seen just once. Specimen: CD4+ or CD8+ T cells sorted from blood, collected in a trial of the OX40 agonist ivuxolimab. Receptors were obtained from an adult with an advanced solid tumor such as melanoma, head and neck, liver or kidney cancer.

The V and J genes are TRBV18 and TRBJ2-5, with D perhaps TRBD2 (6 bases). Germline CDR1 KGHSH, CDR2 LQKENI. Trimming took 4 bases from V and 4 from J, leaving 16 bases between them. The CDR3 consists of 15 residues. The DNA for the CDR3 is TGTGCCAGCTCACTAACCGAGGGGCGGGGAGAGACCCAGTACTTC. This encodes CASSLTEGRGETQYF. Together with reference TRBV18 and TRBJ2-5, the CDR3 gives the full variable domain: NAGVMQNPRHLVRRRGQEARLRCSPMKGHSHVYWYRQLPEEGLKFMVYLQKENIIDESGMPKERFSAEFPKEGPSILRIQQVVRGDSAAYFCASSLTEGRGETQYFGPGTRLLVL.

The V and J genes are TRBV6-1 and TRBJ1-2; 10 bases are shared with TRBD1. CDR1 and CDR2 (germline): MNHNS, SASEGT. The CDR3 contains 14 residues. The ends lost 4 bases at V and 7 bases at J; junction bases unmatched: 6. The CDR3 reads CASSGGQGLSGYTF. CDR3 in DNA: TGTGCCAGCAGTGGGGGACAGGGGTTAAGTGGCTACACCTTC.

V usage is TRBV7-8 and J usage is TRBJ2-1, with 8 bases that match TRBD2. Trimming at V came to 2 bases and at J to 9 bases, leaving 9 bases not matched to a gene. CDR1 and CDR2 (germline): SGHVS, FQNEAQ. The CDR3 runs 15 residues. The CDR3 region has the DNA TGTGCCAGCAGCTTAAGGACTAGCTTGAATCGTGAGCAGTTCTTC. This translates into CASSLRTSLNREQFF.

This rearrangement joins TRBV9 to TRBJ1-6; 7 bases fit TRBD1. The CDR3 runs 15 residues. V was clipped by 3 bases and J by 7 bases; unmatched bases: 7. CDR1 and CDR2 from the germline V gene are SGDLS and YYNGEE. CDR3 in amino acids: CASSADGTANSPLHF. CDR3 in DNA: TGTGCCAGCAGCGCAGATGGGACAGCCAATTCACCCCTCCACTTT.

The V call is TRBV18, the J call TRBJ1-5; D possibly corresponds to TRBD1 (5 bases). CDR3 size: 15 residues. CDR1 KGHSH and CDR2 LQKENI come from the germline V gene. V lost 6 bases, J lost 2 bases, and 14 bases lay in between. Here the CDR3 DNA reads TGTGCCAGCTCGCAGGGCGGCTTCGGCAATCAGCCCCAGCATTTT. It encodes CASSQGGFGNQPQHF.

This clone was detected only once. The chain links TRBV5-1 to TRBJ2-5; D is unresolved. This CDR3 region has 16 residues. Trimming left V 0 bases short and J 4 bases short, with 16 bases between. Germline V gives CDR1 SGHRS, CDR2 YFSETQ. The CDR3 sequence: CASSLVSPATLETQYF. DNA for the CDR3: TGCGCCAGCAGCTTGGTGTCGCCAGCGACTCTAGAGACCCAGTACTTC.

V usage is TRBV18 and J usage is TRBJ2-1, with D possibly TRBD2 on 7 matching bases. The V end lost 3 bases, the J end lost 3 bases, and 12 bases lay between the germline ends. The CDR3 has 15 residues. The germline gives CDR1 KGHSH, CDR2 LQKENI. CDR3 in amino acids: CASSPAGALYNEQFF. The CDR3 DNA is TGTGCCAGCTCACCGGCGGGGGCCCTCTACAATGAGCAGTTCTTC.

J is TRBJ1-3 and V is TRBV30, with D unresolved. The length of the CDR3 is 14 residues. V lost 3 bases, J lost 0 bases, and 9 bases lay in between. Looked up from germline, CDR1 is GTSNPN and CDR2 is SVGIG (reference sequence). CDR3 DNA: TGTGCCTGGAGCCCGACATCCTCTGGAAACACCATATATTTT. The encoded protein is CAWSPTSSGNTIYF. Drawing the rest from reference TRBV30 and TRBJ1-3, the complete variable domain is SQTIHQWPATLVQPVGSPLSLECTVEGTSNPNLYWYRQAAGRGLQLLFYSVGIGQISSEVPQNLSASRPQDRQFILSSKKLLLSDSGFYLCAWSPTSSGNTIYFGEGSWLTVV.

The rearrangement links TRBV6-5 to TRBJ1-1; possible D gene TRBD1, 6 bases. Deletions cut 0 bases from V and 8 bases from J, with 10 bases between. The germline gives CDR1 MNHEY, CDR2 SVGAGI. The CDR3 has 13 residues. The CDR3 loop is CASSYSGTGEAFF. The CDR3, as DNA: TGTGCCAGCAGTTACTCGGGAACAGGGGAAGCTTTCTTT.

The J gene is TRBJ2-1, the V gene TRBV27; TRBD2 matches 8 bases. The CDR3 sequence is 13 residues long. From germline, CDR1 is MNHEY and CDR2 SMNVEV (reference sequence). V shed 5 bases and J 10 bases; nucleotides not matched to a gene: 7. In nucleotides, the CDR3 is TGTGCCAGCAGTCCTTCATTAGCGGGAGAGCAGTTCTTC. This encodes CASSPSLAGEQFF.

This chain links TRBV11-3 with TRBJ1-6; D not resolved. The CDR3 extends over 13 amino acids. Germline-derived CDR1 and CDR2 are SGHNT and YENEEA. V was cut by 2 bases and J by 4 bases, with 3 bases left in between. Here the CDR3 reads CASSLKYNSPLHF. The CDR3 DNA follows: TGTGCCAGCAGCTTAAAATATAATTCACCCCTCCACTTT. Based on the CDR3 plus reference TRBV11-3 and TRBJ1-6, the full variable domain is EAGVVQSPRYKIIEKKQPVAFWCNPISGHNTLYWYLQNLGQGPELLIRYENEEAVDDSQLPKDRFSAERLKGVDSTLKIQPAELGDSAVYLCASSLKYNSPLHFGNGTRLTVT.

The chain carries TRBV5-6 and TRBJ2-6; D call uncertain. Germline V lookup: CDR1 SGHDT, CDR2 YYEEEE. V lost 6 bases to trimming and J lost 16 bases, with 32 bases between them. This CDR3 has 17 amino acids. The CDR3 reads CASTGFNSTKSGQRLTF. The CDR3 nucleotides read TGTGCCAGCACGGGCTTCAATAGTACAAAGTCGGGCCAACGTCTGACTTTC.

V is TRBV18 and J is TRBJ2-3; D is possibly TRBD1 (5 bases). Trimming took off 1 base at V and 0 bases at J, with 14 bases between the two ends. Germline CDR1 and CDR2: KGHSH and LQKENI. The CDR3 is 17 residues long. The CDR3 loop reads CASSPRGREMSTDTQYF. The CDR3 DNA sequence: TGTGCCAGCTCACCACGAGGCAGGGAAATGAGCACAGATACGCAGTATTTT.

This clone showed up just once. The germline gene is not matched at one end of the junction; a read error may be the cause. The V call is TRBV7-7, the J call TRBJ2-5; 9 nucleotides agree with TRBD1. Germline lookup yields CDR1 SSHAT and CDR2 FNYEAQ (reference sequence). There are 14 residues in the CDR3. CDR3 protein: CASSHSGQGETQYF. The CDR3 DNA reads as TGTGCTAGCAGCCACTCGGGACAGGGAGAGACCCAGTACTTC. The full variable domain, completed using reference TRBV7-7 and TRBJ2-5, is GAGVSQSPRYKVTKRGQDVTLRCDPISSHATLYWYQQALGQGPEFLTYFNYEAQPDKSGLPSDRFSAERPEGSISTLTIQRTEQRDSAMYRCASSHSGQGETQYFGPGTRLLVL.

This clone has only a few counts. Other DNA variants within this sample encode the same CDR3. This rearrangement joins TRBV5-1 to TRBJ2-3; D is possibly TRBD1 (6 bases). The germline gives CDR1 SGHRS, CDR2 YFSETQ. Deletions cut 0 bases from V and 3 bases from J, with 8 bases between. This CDR3 comprises 14 residues. CDR3: CASSLGGPTDTQYF. The CDR3 DNA is TGCGCCAGCAGCTTGGGGGGGCCTACAGATACGCAGTATTTT.

The rearrangement uses TRBV7-9 and TRBJ2-2; D not resolved. The CDR3 extends over 14 amino acids. Trimming left V 0 bases short and J 6 bases short, with 8 bases between. Germline V lookup: CDR1 SEHNR, CDR2 FQNEAQ (reference sequence). CDR3 sequence: CASSLAIASGELFF. For the CDR3, the DNA is TGTGCCAGCAGCTTAGCGATAGCATCCGGGGAGCTGTTTTTT.

This clone has just one count. V is TRBV28 and J is TRBJ1-4; D unresolved. V lost 6 bases to trimming and J lost 8 bases, with 19 bases between them. This CDR3 region has 15 residues. Looked up from germline, CDR1 is MDHEN and CDR2 is SYDVKM. This chain's CDR3 is CASSRGGLGTEKLFF. For the CDR3, the DNA is TGTGCCAGCAGCCGAGGAGGGTTGGGTACGGAAAAACTGTTTTTT.

This chain joins TRBV29-1 and TRBJ1-1; D unclear. Germline CDR1 and CDR2: SQVTM and ANQGSEA. The CDR3 runs to 12 residues. Trimming shortened V by 4 bases and J by 5 bases, and 11 bases separated the two germline ends. CDR3 sequence (DNA): TGCAGCGTTGTGCGCAGGCGAACTGAAGCTTTCTTT. It is translated as CSVVRRRTEAFF.

The chain couples TRBV30 to TRBJ2-3; D is unresolved. CDR3 length equals 12 residues. Between the trimmed V and J ends, which lost 0 bases and 5 bases, there was a span of 6 bases. Germline values: CDR1 GTSNPN, CDR2 SVGIG (reference sequence). The CDR3 region has the DNA TGTGCCTGGAGTGTTCAAATAGATACGCAGTATTTT. This codes for CAWSVQIDTQYF.

Points on this clone: One end of the junction does not line up with germline, which may come from a read error. The chain employs TRBV7-7 and TRBJ2-5, with TRBD2 identical over 16 bases. Per the germline V gene, CDR1 is SSHAT and CDR2 is FNYEAQ (reference sequence). This CDR3 comprises 16 residues. As DNA, the CDR3 is TGTGCTAGCAGTATGGGACTAGCGGGAGGGGCTGAGACCCAGTACTTC. Translating gives CASSMGLAGGAETQYF. The full variable domain, rest sourced from reference TRBV7-7 and TRBJ2-5, is GAGVSQSPRYKVTKRGQDVTLRCDPISSHATLYWYQQALGQGPEFLTYFNYEAQPDKSGLPSDRFSAERPEGSISTLTIQRTEQRDSAMYRCASSMGLAGGAETQYFGPGTRLLVL.

The chain recombines TRBV9 with TRBJ1-2; D is unclear. V lost 2 bases and J lost 1, with 6 bases in between. CDR3 length: 13 residues. Germline V gene lookup returns CDR1 SGDLS and CDR2 YYNGEE. CDR3 sequence reads: CASSVSNNYGYTF. The CDR3 DNA is TGTGCCAGCAGCGTGTCTAATAACTATGGCTACACCTTC. Complete variable domain (other parts from reference TRBV9 and TRBJ1-2): DSGVTQTPKHLITATGQRVTLRCSPRSGDLSVYWYQQSLDQGLQFLIQYYNGEERAKGNILERFSAQQFPDLHSELNLSSLELGDSALYFCASSVSNNYGYTFGSGTRLTVV.

The rearrangement joins TRBV14 to TRBJ2-5, with D unclear. Germline V lookup: CDR1 SGHDN, CDR2 FVKESK. Trimming left V 1 base short and J 1 base short, with 4 bases between. CDR3 size: 13 residues. CDR3 coding DNA: TGTGCCAGCAGCCAAGCCCCCCAAGAGACCCAGTACTTC. This encodes CASSQAPQETQYF.

This sequence joins TRBV5-8 and TRBJ2-6; D remains ambiguous. The CDR3 is 15 amino acids. V lost 2 bases and J 4 bases, leaving 10 bases between the germline ends. The germline gives CDR1 SGHTS, CDR2 YDEGEE. CDR3 protein: CASSLGQSGANVLTF. CDR3 coding DNA: TGTGCCAGCAGCTTAGGTCAGAGCGGGGCCAACGTCCTGACTTTC.

V is TRBV6-7 and J is TRBJ1-2; D call uncertain. TRBV6-7 falls under the ORF class, with uncertain function. With 1 base removed from V and 8 bases from J, the gap between germline ends came to 20 bases. There are 16 residues in the CDR3. The DNA of the CDR3 is TGTGCCAGCAGTTACTTCAATACAGTTGGCGAAGGCGGCTACACCTTC. Amino acid sequence: CASSYFNTVGEGGYTF.

This clone showed up just a few times. The chain joins TRBV5-1 to TRBJ2-1; 11 nucleotides align to TRBD1. Losses at the gene ends were 2 bases for V and 0 bases for J; bases not matched to a gene: 10. Germline V CDR1 and CDR2: SGHRS, YFSETQ. The CDR3 has 19 amino acids. The CDR3 DNA sequence: TGCGCCAGCAGCTTTGGACAGGGGGCTTACCAGAGCTCCTACAATGAGCAGTTCTTC. Its translation: CASSFGQGAYQSSYNEQFF. Supplemented by reference TRBV5-1 and TRBJ2-1, the full variable domain reads KAGVTQTPRYLIKTRGQQVTLSCSPISGHRSVSWYQQTPGQGLQFLFEYFSETQRNKGNFPGRFSGRQFSNSRSEMNVSTLELGDSALYLCASSFGQGAYQSSYNEQFFGPGTRLTVL.

The table lists this clone with a count of one. The chain links TRBV19 to TRBJ1-1, with D possibly being TRBD1 (6 bases). CDR1 LNHDA and CDR2 SQIVND come from the germline V gene (reference sequence). With 4 bases removed from V and 5 bases from J, the gap between germline ends came to 17 bases. The CDR3 sequence is 15 residues long. Here the CDR3 reads CASSNFKQGRTEAFF. As DNA, the CDR3 is TGTGCCAGTAGTAACTTTAAACAGGGTCGGACTGAAGCTTTCTTT.

The chain carries TRBV7-9 and TRBJ2-7; D uncertain. Germline CDR1 SEHNR, CDR2 FQNEAQ (reference sequence). With 6 bases removed from V and 5 bases from J, the gap between germline ends came to 11 bases. This CDR3 contains 12 residues. CDR3 DNA: TGTGCCAGCAGTGTGGGCAGGCACGAGCAGTACTTC. The encoded protein is CASSVGRHEQYF. The variable domain in full, with the rest retrieved from reference TRBV7-9 and TRBJ2-7, is DTGVSQNPRHKITKRGQNVTFRCDPISEHNRLYWYRQTLGQGPEFLTYFQNEAQLEKSRLLSDRFSAERPKGSFSTLEIQRTEQGDSAMYLCASSVGRHEQYFGPGTRLTVT.

V gene TRBV5-8 combines with J gene TRBJ2-4; 8 bases fit TRBD1. With V trimmed by 9 bases and J by 6 bases, 5 bases remained unmatched. In germline, CDR1 is SGHTS, CDR2 YDEGEE. The CDR3 covers 12 residues. The CDR3 loop is CANQGAGNIQYF. The CDR3 DNA reads as TGTGCCAACCAGGGGGCGGGAAACATTCAGTACTTC.

V usage is TRBV7-8 and J usage is TRBJ1-6; no clear D. V lost 6 bases, J lost 7 bases, and 10 bases lay in between. The germline V gene has CDR1 SGHVS and CDR2 FQNEAQ. The CDR3 has 13 amino acids. The CDR3 region has the DNA TGTGCCAGCAGTCCCTCGGGGAATTCACCCCTCCACTTT. Translation gives CASSPSGNSPLHF.